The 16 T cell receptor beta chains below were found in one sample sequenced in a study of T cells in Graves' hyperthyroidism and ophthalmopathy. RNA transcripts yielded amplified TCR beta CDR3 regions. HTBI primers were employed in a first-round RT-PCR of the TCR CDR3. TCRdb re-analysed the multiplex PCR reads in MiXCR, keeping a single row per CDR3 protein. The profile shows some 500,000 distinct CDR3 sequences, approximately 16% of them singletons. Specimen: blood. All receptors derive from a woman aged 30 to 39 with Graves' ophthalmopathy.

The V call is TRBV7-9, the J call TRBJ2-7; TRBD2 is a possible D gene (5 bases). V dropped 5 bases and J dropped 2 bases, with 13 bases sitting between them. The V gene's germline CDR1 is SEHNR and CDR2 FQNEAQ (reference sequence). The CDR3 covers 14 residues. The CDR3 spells CASSPIGLPYEQYF. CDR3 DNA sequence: TGTGCCAGCAGCCCGATCGGACTGCCCTACGAGCAGTACTTC.

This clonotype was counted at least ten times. CDR3 sequence: CASSARLGTPSYEQYF. The CDR3 nucleotides read TGTGCCAGCAGTGCCCGACTAGGGACCCCTTCATACGAGCAGTACTTC. The chain links TRBV2 to TRBJ2-7, with a possible D match to TRBD2 (6 bases). The CDR3 is 16 amino acids. Germline V gives CDR1 SNHLY, CDR2 FYNNEI. Trimming removed 4 bases from V and 4 bases from J, with 20 bases in between.

As DNA, the CDR3 is TGTGCCAGCAGCTTAAGGGGCCTTGCAACTAATGAAAAACTGTTTTTT. Its protein is CASSLRGLATNEKLFF. The chain uses TRBV7-8 and TRBJ1-4; a weak D match, TRBD1 (5 bases). CDR1 is SGHVS and CDR2 is FQNEAQ in the germline V gene. The V and J ends lost 2 bases and 0 bases respectively, with 10 bases between them. The length of the CDR3 is 16 residues.

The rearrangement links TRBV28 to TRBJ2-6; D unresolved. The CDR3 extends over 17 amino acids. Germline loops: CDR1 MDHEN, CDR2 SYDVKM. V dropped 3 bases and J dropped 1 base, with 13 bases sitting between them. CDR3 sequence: CASSLVFALSGANVLTF. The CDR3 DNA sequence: TGTGCCAGCAGTTTGGTTTTCGCGCTATCTGGGGCCAACGTCCTGACTTTC.

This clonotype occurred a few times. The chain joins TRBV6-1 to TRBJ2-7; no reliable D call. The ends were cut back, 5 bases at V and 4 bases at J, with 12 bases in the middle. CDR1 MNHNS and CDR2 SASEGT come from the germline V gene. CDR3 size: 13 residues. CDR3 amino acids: CASSPMGMYEQYF. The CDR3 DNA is TGTGCCAGCAGTCCCATGGGGATGTACGAGCAGTACTTC.

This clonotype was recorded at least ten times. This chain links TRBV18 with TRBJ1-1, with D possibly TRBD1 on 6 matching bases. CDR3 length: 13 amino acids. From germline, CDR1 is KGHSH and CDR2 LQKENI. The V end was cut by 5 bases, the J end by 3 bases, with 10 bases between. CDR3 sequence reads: CASSWGRHTEAFF. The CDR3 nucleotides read TGTGCCAGCTCATGGGGGCGTCACACTGAAGCTTTCTTT.

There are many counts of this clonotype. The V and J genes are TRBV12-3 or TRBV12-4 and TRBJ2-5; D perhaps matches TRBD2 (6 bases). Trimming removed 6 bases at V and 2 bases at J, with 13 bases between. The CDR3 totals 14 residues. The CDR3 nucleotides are TGTGCCAGCAGCCTATCTAGCGAACAAGAGACCCAGTACTTC. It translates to CASSLSSEQETQYF.

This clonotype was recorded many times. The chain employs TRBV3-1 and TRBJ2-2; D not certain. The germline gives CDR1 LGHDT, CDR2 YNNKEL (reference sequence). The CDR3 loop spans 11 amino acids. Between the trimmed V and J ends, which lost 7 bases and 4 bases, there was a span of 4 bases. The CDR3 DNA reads TGTGCCAGCATGGTCACCGGGGAGCTGTTTTTT. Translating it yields CASMVTGELFF.

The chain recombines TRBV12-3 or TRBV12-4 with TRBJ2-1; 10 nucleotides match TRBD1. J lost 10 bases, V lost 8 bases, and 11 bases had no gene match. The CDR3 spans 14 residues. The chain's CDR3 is CASCYRDRGGEQFF. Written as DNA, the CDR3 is TGTGCCAGCTGCTACCGGGACAGGGGAGGGGAGCAGTTCTTC.

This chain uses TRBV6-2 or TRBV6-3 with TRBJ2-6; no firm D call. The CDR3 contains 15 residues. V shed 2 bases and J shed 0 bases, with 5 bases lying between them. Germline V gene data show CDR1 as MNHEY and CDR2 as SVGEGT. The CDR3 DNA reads TGTGCCAGCAGTTACCAGAGCTCTGGGGCCAACGTCCTGACTTTC. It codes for CASSYQSSGANVLTF.

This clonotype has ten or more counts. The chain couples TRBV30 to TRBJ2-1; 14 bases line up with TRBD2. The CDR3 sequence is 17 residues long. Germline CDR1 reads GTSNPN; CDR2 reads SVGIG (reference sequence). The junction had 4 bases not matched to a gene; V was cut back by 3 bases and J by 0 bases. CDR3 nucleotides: TGTGCCTGGAGAGGGACTAGCGGGAGTATCTCCTACAATGAGCAGTTCTTC. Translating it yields CAWRGTSGSISYNEQFF. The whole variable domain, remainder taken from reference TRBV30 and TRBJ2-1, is SQTIHQWPATLVQPVGSPLSLECTVEGTSNPNLYWYRQAAGRGLQLLFYSVGIGQISSEVPQNLSASRPQDRQFILSSKKLLLSDSGFYLCAWRGTSGSISYNEQFFGPGTRLTVL.

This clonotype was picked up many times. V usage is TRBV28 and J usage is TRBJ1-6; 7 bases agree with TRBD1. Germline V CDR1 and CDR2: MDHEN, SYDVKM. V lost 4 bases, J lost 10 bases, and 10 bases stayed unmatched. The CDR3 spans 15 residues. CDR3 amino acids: CASSSNQGDTSPLHF. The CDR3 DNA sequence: TGTGCCAGCAGTTCTAACCAGGGGGATACGTCACCCCTCCACTTT.

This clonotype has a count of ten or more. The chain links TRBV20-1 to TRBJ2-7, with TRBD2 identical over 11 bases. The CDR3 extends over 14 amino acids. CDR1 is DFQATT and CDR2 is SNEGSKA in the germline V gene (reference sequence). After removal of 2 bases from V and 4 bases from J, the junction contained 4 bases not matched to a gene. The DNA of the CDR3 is TGCAGTGCTAGAACTAGCGGGAGTTCATACGAGCAGTACTTC. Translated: CSARTSGSSYEQYF.

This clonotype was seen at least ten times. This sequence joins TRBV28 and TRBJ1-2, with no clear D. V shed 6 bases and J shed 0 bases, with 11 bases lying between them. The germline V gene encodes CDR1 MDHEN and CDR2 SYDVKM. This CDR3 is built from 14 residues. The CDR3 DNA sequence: TGTGCCAGCAGCCCGACGGGTGCTAACTATGGCTACACCTTC. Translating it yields CASSPTGANYGYTF.

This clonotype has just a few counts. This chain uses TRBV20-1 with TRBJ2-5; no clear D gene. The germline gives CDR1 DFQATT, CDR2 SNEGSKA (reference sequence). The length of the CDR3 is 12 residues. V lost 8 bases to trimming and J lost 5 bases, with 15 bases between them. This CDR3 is CSTTELGETQYF. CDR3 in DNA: TGCAGTACTACAGAGCTAGGGGAGACCCAGTACTTC.

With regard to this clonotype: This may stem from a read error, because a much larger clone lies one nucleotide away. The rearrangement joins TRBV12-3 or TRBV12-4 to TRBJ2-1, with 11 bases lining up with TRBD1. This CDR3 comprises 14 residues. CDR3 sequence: CASSLTGQGGERFF. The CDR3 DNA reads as TGTGCCAGCAGTTTAACGGGACAGGGGGGAGAGCGGTTCTTC.